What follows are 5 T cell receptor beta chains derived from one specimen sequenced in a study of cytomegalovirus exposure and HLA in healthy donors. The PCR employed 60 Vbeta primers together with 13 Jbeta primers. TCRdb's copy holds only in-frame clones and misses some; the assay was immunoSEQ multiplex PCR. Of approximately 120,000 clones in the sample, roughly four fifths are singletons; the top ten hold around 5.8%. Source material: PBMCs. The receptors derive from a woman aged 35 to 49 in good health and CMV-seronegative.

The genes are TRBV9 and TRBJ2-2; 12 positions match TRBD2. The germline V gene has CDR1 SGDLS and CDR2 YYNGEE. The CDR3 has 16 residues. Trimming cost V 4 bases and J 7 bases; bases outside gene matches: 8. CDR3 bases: TGTGCCAGCAGCCCCCGGACTAGCGGGACGGACGGGGAGCTGTTTTTT. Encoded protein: CASSPRTSGTDGELFF. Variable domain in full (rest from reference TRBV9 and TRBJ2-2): DSGVTQTPKHLITATGQRVTLRCSPRSGDLSVYWYQQSLDQGLQFLIQYYNGEERAKGNILERFSAQQFPDLHSELNLSSLELGDSALYFCASSPRTSGTDGELFFGEGSRLTVL.

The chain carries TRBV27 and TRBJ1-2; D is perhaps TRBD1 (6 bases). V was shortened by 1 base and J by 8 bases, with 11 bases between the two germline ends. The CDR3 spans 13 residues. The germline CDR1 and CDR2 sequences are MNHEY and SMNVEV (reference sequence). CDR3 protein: CASSLWQGLGYTF. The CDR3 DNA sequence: TGTGCCAGCAGTTTATGGCAGGGGTTGGGCTACACCTTC.

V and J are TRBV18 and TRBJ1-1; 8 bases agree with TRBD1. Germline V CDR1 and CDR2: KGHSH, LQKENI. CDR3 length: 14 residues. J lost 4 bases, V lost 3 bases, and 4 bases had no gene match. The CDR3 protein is CASSPTGVGTEAFF. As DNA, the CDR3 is TGTGCCAGCTCACCGACAGGGGTGGGCACTGAAGCTTTCTTT.

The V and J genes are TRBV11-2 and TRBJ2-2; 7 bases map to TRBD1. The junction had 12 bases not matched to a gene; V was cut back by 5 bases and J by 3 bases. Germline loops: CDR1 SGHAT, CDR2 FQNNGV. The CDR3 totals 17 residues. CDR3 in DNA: TGTGCCAGCAGCCGTAGGGGGCAGCCGGGCGACACCGGGGAGCTGTTTTTT. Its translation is CASSRRGQPGDTGELFF. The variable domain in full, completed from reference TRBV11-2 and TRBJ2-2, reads EAGVAQSPRYKIIEKRQSVAFWCNPISGHATLYWYQQILGQGPKLLIQFQNNGVVDDSQLPKDRFSAERLKGVDSTLKIQPAKLEDSAVYLCASSRRGQPGDTGELFFGEGSRLTVL.

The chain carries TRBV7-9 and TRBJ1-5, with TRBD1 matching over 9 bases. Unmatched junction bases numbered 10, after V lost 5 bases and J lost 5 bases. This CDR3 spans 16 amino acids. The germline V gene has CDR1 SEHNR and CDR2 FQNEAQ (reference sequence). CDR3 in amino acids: CASSNLRDREDQPQHF. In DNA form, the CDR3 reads TGTGCCAGCAGCAACCTCCGGGACAGGGAGGATCAGCCCCAGCATTTT.